One and the same sample provided the 30 T cell receptor beta chains below, sequenced in a study of regulatory T cells in long-lasting Graves disease. The sample's time point: newly diagnosed GD, antithyroid drugs for less than 3 months. Researchers made the TCR library from RNA that was extracted from PBMCs. Arm-PCR of CDR3 regions with iRepertoire HTBI primers generated TCR beta libraries. TCRdb re-analysed the multiplex PCR reads in MiXCR, keeping a single row per CDR3 protein. The sample records approximately 250,000 distinct CDR3 sequences, about 17% being singletons. The sample here was peripheral blood mononuclear cells (PBMCs), taken at new diagnosis, from a patient treated with antithyroid drugs. The receptors were gathered from a female donor with Graves disease.

This clonotype was detected ten times or more. The chain joins TRBV14 to TRBJ2-5, with unresolved D. V was shortened by 5 bases and J by 1 base, with 20 bases between the two germline ends. CDR3 length: 17 amino acids. CDR1 SGHDN and CDR2 FVKESK come from the germline V gene. The CDR3 DNA is TGTGCCAGCAGCAGGCGAACCGGATCGGCTTTCCAAGAGACCCAGTACTTC. This encodes CASSRRTGSAFQETQYF.

Ten or more counts support this clonotype. The chain uses TRBV7-2 and TRBJ2-3; D gene unclear. Deletions cut 0 bases from V and 0 bases from J, with 7 bases between. This CDR3 is 15 amino acids long. Germline assignment: CDR1 SGHTA and CDR2 FQGNSA. The CDR3 DNA reads TGTGCCAGCAGCTTAGCCCCCACTAGCACAGATACGCAGTATTTT. It translates to CASSLAPTSTDTQYF.

This clonotype showed up many times. This sequence joins TRBV7-8 and TRBJ1-3; D is undetermined. Germline V lookup: CDR1 SGHVS, CDR2 FQNEAQ. CDR3 length: 17 amino acids. V lost 6 bases to trimming and J lost 3 bases, with 21 bases between them. The CDR3 here is CASSPRLGSVGGNTIYF. CDR3 nucleotides: TGTGCCAGCAGTCCCCGATTGGGCAGTGTAGGTGGAAACACCATATATTTT.

This clonotype was counted only a few times. Possible read error: a much larger clone is one base away. In DNA, the CDR3 is TGTGCCACCAGTGATCCCCTGGGGGGGACCCAGTACTTC. This encodes CATSDPLGGTQYF. The V call is TRBV24-1, the J call TRBJ2-5; possible D gene TRBD2, 6 bases. Trimming cost V 3 bases and J 7 bases, with 11 bases left between them. This CDR3 region has 13 residues. The germline V gene encodes CDR1 KGHDR and CDR2 SFDVKD.

This clonotype occurred many times. The chain recombines TRBV7-9 with TRBJ2-5; the D is unclear. The germline gives CDR1 SEHNR, CDR2 FQNEAQ (reference sequence). V was pared by 5 bases and J by 3 bases, with 13 bases between. The CDR3 loop spans 14 amino acids. CDR3 sequence: CASSGSEMKETQYF. The CDR3 DNA is TGTGCCAGCAGCGGCTCAGAAATGAAAGAGACCCAGTACTTC.

This clonotype came up many times. The V and J genes are TRBV10-2 and TRBJ1-1, with TRBD1 as a possible D gene (5 bases). The CDR3 runs to 14 residues. The V end lost 2 bases, the J end lost 10 bases, and 17 bases lay between the germline ends. CDR1 is WSHSY and CDR2 is SAAADI in the germline V gene. The CDR3: CASSEPGGDATAFF. The CDR3 bases are TGCGCCAGCAGTGAGCCCGGGGGGGATGCGACAGCTTTCTTT.

This clonotype showed up many times. The V and J genes are TRBV10-3 and TRBJ1-4; D is perhaps TRBD1 (6 bases). CDR3 length equals 13 residues. The germline gives CDR1 ENHRY, CDR2 SYGVKD. The ends were cut back, 9 bases at V and 3 bases at J, with 11 bases in the middle. The CDR3 spells CAMGASPNEKLFF. CDR3 DNA sequence: TGTGCCATGGGGGCCTCCCCTAATGAAAAACTGTTTTTT.

In its sample, this clonotype was seen many times. CDR3 region: CASSSTGRTNEKLFF. The CDR3 nucleotides are TGTGCCAGCAGCTCGACAGGGAGAACTAATGAAAAACTGTTTTTT. The gene calls are TRBV7-9 and TRBJ1-4; 7 bases line up with TRBD1. Germline V gives CDR1 SEHNR, CDR2 FQNEAQ (reference sequence). The CDR3 sequence is 15 residues long. V shed 4 bases and J 1 base; nucleotides not matched to a gene: 3.

The sample holds many counts of this clonotype. This sequence joins TRBV30 and TRBJ2-3; D is unclear. The CDR3 extends over 12 amino acids. Per the germline V gene, CDR1 is GTSNPN and CDR2 is SVGIG (reference sequence). The germline V and J ends were trimmed by 3 bases and 2 bases, with 6 bases remaining between them. The CDR3 coding sequence is TGTGCCTGGAGGGACGCCACAGATACGCAGTATTTT. This encodes CAWRDATDTQYF.

In its sample, this clonotype was seen a few times. The J gene is TRBJ2-3, the V gene TRBV7-6; 7 bases agree with TRBD2. CDR3 size: 17 residues. V gave up 1 base and J gave up 1 base; unmatched junction bases: 8. The V gene's germline CDR1 is SGHVS and CDR2 FNYEAQ. The CDR3 reads CASSLVGASGGTDTQYF. The DNA for the CDR3 is TGTGCCAGCAGCTTAGTTGGGGCTAGCGGAGGCACAGATACGCAGTATTTT.

The rearrangement links TRBV28 to TRBJ2-1; 12 bases align to TRBD2. After removal of 1 base from V and 7 bases from J, the junction contained 11 bases not matched to a gene. This CDR3 has 18 residues. Germline V lookup: CDR1 MDHEN, CDR2 SYDVKM. The chain's CDR3 is CASSLSRLAGVGWNEQFF. CDR3 sequence (DNA): TGTGCCAGCAGTTTATCTCGACTAGCGGGAGTAGGTTGGAATGAGCAGTTCTTC.

This rearrangement joins TRBV28 to TRBJ2-7, with unresolved D. Deletions cut 6 bases from V and 0 bases from J, with 9 bases between. CDR1 and CDR2 (germline): MDHEN, SYDVKM. The CDR3 is made up of 13 amino acids. The CDR3 sequence: CASRKTASYEQYF. The DNA for the CDR3 is TGTGCCAGCAGAAAAACAGCCTCCTACGAGCAGTACTTC.

The J gene is TRBJ2-7, the V gene TRBV2; 8 positions match TRBD2. This CDR3 region has 16 residues. V lost 5 bases to trimming and J lost 3 bases; unmatched junction nucleotides: 12. Germline V gene data show CDR1 as SNHLY and CDR2 as FYNNEI. The DNA of the CDR3 is TGTGCCAGCAGTTCCTCGCTAGCGGGCCTCGACTACGAGCAGTACTTC. Translation: CASSSSLAGLDYEQYF.

This clonotype was counted ten times or more. The J gene is TRBJ2-5, the V gene TRBV7-2, with TRBD2 identical over 10 bases. The junction had 8 bases not matched to a gene; V was cut back by 5 bases and J by 5 bases. Germline-derived CDR1 and CDR2 are SGHTA and FQGNSA. The CDR3 sequence is 15 residues long. CDR3 sequence: CASSKTSGTLETQYF. The DNA for the CDR3 is TGTGCCAGCAGCAAAACTAGCGGGACGTTGGAGACCCAGTACTTC.

This clonotype has only a few counts. The chain uses TRBV3-1 and TRBJ1-2; D gene uncertain. In germline, CDR1 is LGHDT, CDR2 YNNKEL (reference sequence). The CDR3 is made up of 13 amino acids. Trimming removed 7 bases at V and 0 bases at J, with 9 bases between. Here the CDR3 reads CASTGAANYGYTF. The CDR3 nucleotides read TGTGCCAGCACCGGAGCCGCTAACTATGGCTACACCTTC.

This clonotype was seen ten or more times. V and J are TRBV20-1 and TRBJ2-1, with TRBD2 matching over 8 bases. CDR1 is DFQATT, CDR2 SNEGSKA, per germline (reference sequence). Trimming cost V 0 bases and J 5 bases; bases outside gene matches: 6. This CDR3 region has 15 residues. CDR3 DNA sequence: TGCAGTGCTAGAGATACCCTAGCGGGCCACAATGAGCAGTTCTTC. This encodes CSARDTLAGHNEQFF.

This clonotype has ten or more counts. CDR3 residues: CASTSPGQAYGYTF. As DNA, the CDR3 is TGTGCCAGCACCTCACCGGGACAGGCCTATGGCTACACCTTC. This rearrangement joins TRBV3-1 to TRBJ1-2; 8 positions match TRBD1. Germline values: CDR1 LGHDT, CDR2 YNNKEL (reference sequence). J lost 4 bases, V lost 7 bases, and 8 bases had no gene match. The CDR3 contains 14 residues.

The chain is built from TRBV7-9 and TRBJ1-3; possibly TRBD1 for D (6 bases). V was clipped by 1 base and J by 0 bases, with 10 bases between them. CDR1 and CDR2 from the germline V gene are SEHNR and FQNEAQ (reference sequence). This CDR3 contains 16 residues. The CDR3 reads CASSLGGGGSGNTIYF. The CDR3 nucleotides read TGTGCCAGCAGCTTAGGAGGAGGGGGCTCTGGAAACACCATATATTTT. Full variable domain (remainder filled in from reference TRBV7-9 and TRBJ1-3): DTGVSQNPRHKITKRGQNVTFRCDPISEHNRLYWYRQTLGQGPEFLTYFQNEAQLEKSRLLSDRFSAERPKGSFSTLEIQRTEQGDSAMYLCASSLGGGGSGNTIYFGEGSWLTVV.

This clonotype occurred many times. V is TRBV18 and J is TRBJ2-2, with D uncertain. The CDR3 sequence is 14 residues long. V gave up 2 bases and J gave up 2 bases, with 6 bases separating them. CDR1 is KGHSH and CDR2 is LQKENI in the germline V gene. The CDR3 DNA follows: TGTGCCAGCTCACCAGGGATAAACACCGGGGAGCTGTTTTTT. Its protein product is CASSPGINTGELFF. Supplemented by reference TRBV18 and TRBJ2-2, the full variable domain reads NAGVMQNPRHLVRRRGQEARLRCSPMKGHSHVYWYRQLPEEGLKFMVYLQKENIIDESGMPKERFSAEFPKEGPSILRIQQVVRGDSAAYFCASSPGINTGELFFGEGSRLTVL.

This clonotype appeared a few times. The V call is TRBV7-9, the J call TRBJ2-7, with 8 bases lining up with TRBD1. The CDR3 totals 15 residues. V shed 1 base, J shed 3 bases, and the junction held 5 bases outside the gene matches. Germline V gene sequence: CDR1 SEHNR, CDR2 FQNEAQ (reference sequence). The CDR3 protein is CASSLGTGNFYEQYF. In DNA, the CDR3 is TGTGCCAGCAGCTTAGGGACAGGGAATTTCTACGAGCAGTACTTC. The full variable domain, its missing parts supplied by reference TRBV7-9 and TRBJ2-7, is DTGVSQNPRHKITKRGQNVTFRCDPISEHNRLYWYRQTLGQGPEFLTYFQNEAQLEKSRLLSDRFSAERPKGSFSTLEIQRTEQGDSAMYLCASSLGTGNFYEQYFGPGTRLTVT.

This clonotype was detected ten times or more. The CDR3 sequence: CASSKPGTTSTDTQYF. The DNA for the CDR3 is TGTGCCAGCAGCAAACCTGGGACGACTAGCACAGATACGCAGTATTTT. V usage is TRBV7-2 and J usage is TRBJ2-3; D is possibly TRBD1 or TRBD2 (5 bases each). The CDR3 sequence is 16 residues long. V lost 5 bases and J 0 bases, leaving 15 bases between the germline ends. Germline V CDR1 and CDR2: SGHTA, FQGNSA.

The V gene is TRBV4-1, the J gene TRBJ1-3; D not certain. V gave up 0 bases and J gave up 3 bases, with 9 bases separating them. Germline assignment: CDR1 MGHRA and CDR2 YSYEKL. CDR3 length: 15 amino acids. CDR3 nucleotide sequence: TGCGCCAGCAGCCAAGACCGTCGGGTTGGAAACACCATATATTTT. Its protein is CASSQDRRVGNTIYF.

This clonotype was seen ten or more times. The rearrangement uses TRBV7-2 and TRBJ2-6; no clear D gene. The length of the CDR3 is 14 residues. From germline, CDR1 is SGHTA and CDR2 FQGNSA. V was trimmed by 4 bases and J by 0 bases, leaving 4 bases between them. CDR3 coding DNA: TGTGCCAGCAGCTCAGCCTCTGGGGCCAACGTCCTGACTTTC. Amino acids: CASSSASGANVLTF.

This chain joins TRBV12-3 or TRBV12-4 and TRBJ2-3, with D hard to call. The assigned J gene may be wrong: the sequence end matches TRBJ2-5 better. The CDR3 extends over 12 amino acids. CDR3 in amino acids: CASSLKFETQYF. The CDR3 DNA reads TGTGCCAGCAGTTTAAAGTTTGAGACCCAGTACTTC.

This clonotype was observed many times. The genes are TRBV20-1 and TRBJ2-5; TRBD1 aligns across 9 bases. The germline CDR1 and CDR2 sequences are DFQATT and SNEGSKA (reference sequence). This CDR3 is built from 14 residues. V lost 2 bases, J lost 0 bases, and 1 base stayed unmatched. The CDR3 DNA is TGCAGTGCTAGAAGGGACAGGGACCAAGAGACCCAGTACTTC. This codes for CSARRDRDQETQYF.

This clonotype appeared many times. The chain is built from TRBV6-1 and TRBJ2-2; possible D gene TRBD2, 5 bases. The germline gives CDR1 MNHNS, CDR2 SASEGT. There are 14 residues in the CDR3. V shed 6 bases and J shed 6 bases, with 14 bases lying between them. CDR3 in DNA: TGTGCCAGCAGCCAACCCTCGAGGGCCGGGGAGCTGTTTTTT. As protein: CASSQPSRAGELFF.

This clonotype was seen many times. The V gene is TRBV2, the J gene TRBJ1-4; D may be TRBD1 (6 bases). This CDR3 spans 15 amino acids. Looked up from germline, CDR1 is SNHLY and CDR2 is FYNNEI. The V end lost 1 base, the J end lost 7 bases, and 13 bases lay between the germline ends. The CDR3 nucleotides read TGTGCCAGCAGTGAAGAGAGACGAGGGGGTGAAAAACTGTTTTTT. Encoded protein: CASSEERRGGEKLFF.

J is TRBJ2-1 and V is TRBV11-2; 11 nucleotides agree with TRBD2. V lost 5 bases to trimming and J lost 3 bases; unmatched junction nucleotides: 12. This CDR3 spans 18 amino acids. CDR1 and CDR2 from the germline V gene are SGHAT and FQNNGV. The CDR3 region is CASSPRGSGRALYNEQFF. The CDR3 DNA is TGTGCCAGCAGCCCGCGCGGTAGCGGGAGGGCCCTCTACAATGAGCAGTTCTTC. Complete variable domain (other parts from reference TRBV11-2 and TRBJ2-1): EAGVAQSPRYKIIEKRQSVAFWCNPISGHATLYWYQQILGQGPKLLIQFQNNGVVDDSQLPKDRFSAERLKGVDSTLKIQPAKLEDSAVYLCASSPRGSGRALYNEQFFGPGTRLTVL.

This clonotype showed up many times. The genes are TRBV5-1 and TRBJ2-1; possible D gene TRBD2, 5 bases. V was shortened by 6 bases and J by 9 bases, with 16 bases between the two germline ends. This CDR3 comprises 13 residues. Germline assignment: CDR1 SGHRS and CDR2 YFSETQ. In DNA form, the CDR3 reads TGCGCCAGCACGCTTTCGGGCCTAGCTGAGCAGTTCTTC. Its translation is CASTLSGLAEQFF. Full variable domain (missing parts from reference TRBV5-1 and TRBJ2-1): KAGVTQTPRYLIKTRGQQVTLSCSPISGHRSVSWYQQTPGQGLQFLFEYFSETQRNKGNFPGRFSGRQFSNSRSEMNVSTLELGDSALYLCASTLSGLAEQFFGPGTRLTVL.

Many counts were recorded for this clonotype. This rearrangement joins TRBV19 to TRBJ1-1, with TRBD1 matching 7 bases. V dropped 3 bases and J dropped 5; count of bases not matched to a gene: 9. CDR3 length: 15 amino acids. Germline-derived CDR1 and CDR2 are LNHDA and SQIVND (reference sequence). The CDR3 region is CASSIEGAMVTEAFF. The DNA of the CDR3 is TGTGCCAGTAGTATCGAGGGGGCGATGGTGACTGAAGCTTTCTTT. The full variable domain, its missing parts supplied by reference TRBV19 and TRBJ1-1, is DGGITQSPKYLFRKEGQNVTLSCEQNLNHDAMYWYRQDPGQGLRLIYYSQIVNDFQKGDIAEGYSVSREKKESFPLTVTSAQKNPTAFYLCASSIEGAMVTEAFFGQGTRLTVV.